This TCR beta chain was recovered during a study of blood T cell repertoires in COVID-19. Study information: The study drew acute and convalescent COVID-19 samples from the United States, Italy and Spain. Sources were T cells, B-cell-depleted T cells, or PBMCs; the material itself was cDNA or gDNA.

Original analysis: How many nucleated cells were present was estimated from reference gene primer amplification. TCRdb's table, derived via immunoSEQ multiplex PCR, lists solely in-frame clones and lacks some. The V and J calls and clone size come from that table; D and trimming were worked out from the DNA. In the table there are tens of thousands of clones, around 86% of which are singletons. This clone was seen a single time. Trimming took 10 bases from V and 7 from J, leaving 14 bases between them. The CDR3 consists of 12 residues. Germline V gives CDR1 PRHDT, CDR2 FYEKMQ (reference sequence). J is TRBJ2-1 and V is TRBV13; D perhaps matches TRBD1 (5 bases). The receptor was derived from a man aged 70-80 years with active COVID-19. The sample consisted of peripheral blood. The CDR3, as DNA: TGTGCCATCCCTACCAGGGTTAATGAGCAGTTCTTC. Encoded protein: CAIPTRVNEQFF. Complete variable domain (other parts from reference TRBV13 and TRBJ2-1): AAGVIQSPRHLIKEKRETATLKCYPIPRHDTVYWYQQGPGQDPQFLISFYEKMQSDKGSIPDRFSAQQFSDYHSELNMSSLELGDSALYFCAIPTRVNEQFFGPGTRLTVL.